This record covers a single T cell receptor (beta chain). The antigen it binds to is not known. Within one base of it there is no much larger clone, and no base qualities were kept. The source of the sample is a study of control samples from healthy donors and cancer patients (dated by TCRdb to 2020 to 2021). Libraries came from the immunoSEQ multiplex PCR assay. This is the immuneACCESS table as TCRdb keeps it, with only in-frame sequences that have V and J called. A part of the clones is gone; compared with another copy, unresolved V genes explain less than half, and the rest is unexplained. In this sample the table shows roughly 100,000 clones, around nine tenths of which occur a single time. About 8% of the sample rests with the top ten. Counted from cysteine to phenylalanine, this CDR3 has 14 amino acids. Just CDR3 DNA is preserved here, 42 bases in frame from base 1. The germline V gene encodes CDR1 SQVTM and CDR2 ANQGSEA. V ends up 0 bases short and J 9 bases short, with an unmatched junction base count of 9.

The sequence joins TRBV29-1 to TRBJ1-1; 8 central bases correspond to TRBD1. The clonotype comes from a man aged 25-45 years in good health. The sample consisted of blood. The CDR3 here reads CSVEDRGRSSQAFF. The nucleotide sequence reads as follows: TGCAGCGTTGAAGACAGGGGGCGTTCCTCTCAAGCTTTCTTT.